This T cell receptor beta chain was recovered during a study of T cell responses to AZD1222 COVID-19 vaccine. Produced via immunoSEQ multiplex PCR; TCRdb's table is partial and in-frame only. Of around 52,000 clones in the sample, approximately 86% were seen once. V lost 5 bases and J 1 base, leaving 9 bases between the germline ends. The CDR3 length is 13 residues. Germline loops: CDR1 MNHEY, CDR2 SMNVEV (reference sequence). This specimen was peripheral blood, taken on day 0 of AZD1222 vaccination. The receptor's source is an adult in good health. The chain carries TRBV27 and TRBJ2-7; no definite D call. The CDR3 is CASSPVESYEQYF. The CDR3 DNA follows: TGTGCCAGCAGTCCGGTGGAGTCCTACGAGCAGTACTTC.